This T cell receptor (beta chain) appears in the sequencing data of a study of technical replicates of blood from several donors. This CDR3 has 14 residues. Germline lookup yields CDR1 SNHLY and CDR2 FYNNEI. After removal of 6 bases from V and 3 bases from J, the junction contained 0 bases not matched to a gene. Data came from immunoSEQ multiplex PCR; TCRdb stores just in-frame clones and leaves some out. This table holds some 96,000 clones, nearly 97% found once. This clone was detected once. The sequenced material came from T cells isolated from PBMCs. The TCR sequence derives from a human donor in good health. The chain links TRBV2 to TRBJ2-3; 13 bases are shared with TRBD2. CDR3 nucleotide sequence: TGTGCCAGCAGGGGACTAGCGGGAACAGATACGCAGTATTTT. Translating it yields CASRGLAGTDTQYF.